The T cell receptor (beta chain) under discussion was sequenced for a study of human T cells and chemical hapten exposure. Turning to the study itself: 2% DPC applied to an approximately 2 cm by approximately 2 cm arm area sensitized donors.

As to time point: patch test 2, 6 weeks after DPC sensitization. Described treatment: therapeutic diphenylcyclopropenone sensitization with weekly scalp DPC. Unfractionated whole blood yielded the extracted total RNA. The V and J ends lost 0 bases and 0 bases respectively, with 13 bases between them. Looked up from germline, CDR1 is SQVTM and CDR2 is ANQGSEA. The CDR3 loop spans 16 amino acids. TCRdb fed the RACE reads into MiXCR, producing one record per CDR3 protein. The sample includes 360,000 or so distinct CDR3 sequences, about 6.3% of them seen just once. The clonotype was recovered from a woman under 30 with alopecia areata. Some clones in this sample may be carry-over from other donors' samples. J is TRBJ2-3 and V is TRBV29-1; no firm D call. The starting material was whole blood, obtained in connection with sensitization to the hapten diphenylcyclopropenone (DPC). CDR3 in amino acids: CSVEDNFQTSTDTQYF. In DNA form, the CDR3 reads TGCAGCGTTGAAGATAACTTCCAGACTAGCACAGATACGCAGTATTTT.